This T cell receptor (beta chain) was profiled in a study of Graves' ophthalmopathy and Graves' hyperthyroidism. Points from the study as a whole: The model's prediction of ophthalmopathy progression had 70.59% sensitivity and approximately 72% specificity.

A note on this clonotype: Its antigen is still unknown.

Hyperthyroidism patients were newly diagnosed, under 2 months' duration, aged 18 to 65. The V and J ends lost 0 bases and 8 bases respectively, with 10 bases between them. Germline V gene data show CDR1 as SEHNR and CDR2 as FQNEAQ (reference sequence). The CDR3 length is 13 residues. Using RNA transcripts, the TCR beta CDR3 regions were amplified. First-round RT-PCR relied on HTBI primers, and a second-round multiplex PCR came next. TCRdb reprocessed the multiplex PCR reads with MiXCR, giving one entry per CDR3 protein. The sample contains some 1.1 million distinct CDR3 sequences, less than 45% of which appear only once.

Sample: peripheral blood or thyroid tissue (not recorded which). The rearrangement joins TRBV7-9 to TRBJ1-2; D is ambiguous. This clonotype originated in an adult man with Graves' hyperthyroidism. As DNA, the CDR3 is TGTGCCAGCAGCTTAGCGCGAGAAAACGGCTACACCTTC. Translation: CASSLARENGYTF.